This T cell receptor beta chain stems from a study of identical twins. TCRdb fed the 5' RACE reads into MiXCR, producing one record per CDR3 protein. The sample lists approximately 600,000 distinct CDR3 sequences, over 8.5% occurring once. This sample also belongs to another study, concerning yellow fever vaccine responses in identical twins. That report adds: The authors reported partly convergent, partly personalized vaccine responses in identical twins.

The receptor was isolated from a woman aged 18 to 35 in good health. Material for sequencing was PBMCs.

CDR3 sequence reads: CSARRADPSTDTQYF. Written as DNA, the CDR3 is TGCAGTGCTAGAAGAGCGGACCCTAGCACAGATACGCAGTATTTT. The chain carries TRBV20-1 and TRBJ2-3, with D possibly matching TRBD2 (5 bases). The CDR3 runs 15 residues. V lost 2 bases and J lost 0, with 12 bases in between. Germline CDR1 and CDR2: DFQATT and SNEGSKA (reference sequence).